This T cell receptor (beta chain) was identified in a study of tumor and adjacent non-tumor tissue in lung cancer. This clonotype appeared once. The DNA is left out, because the CDR3 cannot be placed on it with certainty; the CDR3 is given as TCRdb lists it. A modified ARM-PCR protocol with three rounds of nested PCR amplified TCRbeta. TCRdb re-derived calls from the multiplex PCR reads in MiXCR, one entry per CDR3 protein. The sample has more than 75,000 distinct CDR3 sequences; 80% are singletons. Germline lookup yields CDR1 MGHRA and CDR2 YSYEKL. The CDR3 contains 17 residues when both ends are counted. No cell sorting was done before RNA was extracted from the tissue. This non-tumor lung sample came from over 3 cm beyond the tumor edge.

Material for sequencing was distant non-tumor lung tissue. The sequence derives from a man between 60 and 70 years old with small cell lung cancer. This chain links TRBV4-1 with TRBJ2-1; the table's D call, TRBD2, was not checked against the DNA. CDR3: CASSQAVAGGSYNEQFF.